One and the same sample provided the 22 T cell receptor beta chains below, sequenced in a study of CD8 T cell repertoires and HIV-1 epitope variants. No antigens are known for them. This table comes from immunoSEQ multiplex PCR, and its TCRdb copy is limited to in-frame clones, with some not included. The top ten clones hold approximately 40% of a sample with about 5,400 clones, approximately 60% of them seen once. Sequencing was done on a sample of cultured CD8+ T cells derived from PBMCs. The receptors come from a male donor with HIV.

The chain recombines TRBV6-5 with TRBJ1-1; no firm D call. CDR1 and CDR2 from the germline V gene are MNHEY and SVGAGI. The length of the CDR3 is 12 residues. The V gene lost 2 bases and the J gene lost 9 bases, with 10 bases spanning the gap. CDR3 DNA sequence: TGTGCCAGCAGTTACGGAGGTTCAAAAGCTTTCTTT. This sequence encodes CASSYGGSKAFF.

This clone occurred a few times. The V and J genes are TRBV7-2 and TRBJ2-1; 8 positions match TRBD2. V lost 1 base to trimming and J lost 6 bases; unmatched junction nucleotides: 11. The CDR3 length is 17 residues. Germline CDR1 SGHTA, CDR2 FQGNSA. The chain's CDR3 is CASSLEPRTSWGNEQFF. The CDR3 bases are TGTGCCAGCAGCTTAGAGCCCCGGACTAGCTGGGGCAATGAGCAGTTCTTC.

In its sample, this clone was seen a few times. V usage is TRBV19 and J usage is TRBJ2-7; no reliable D call. Germline loops: CDR1 LNHDA, CDR2 SQIVND (reference sequence). The CDR3 is 15 residues long. Trimming removed 2 bases from V and 3 bases from J, with 14 bases in between. The CDR3 DNA is TGTGCCAGTAGTATAAGCCTTGATCCTAGCTACGAGCAGTACTTC. Residues: CASSISLDPSYEQYF.

Of note for this clone: One end of the junction is discordant with germline, which a read error may explain. The chain employs TRBV7-7 and TRBJ2-5; no clear D. Germline CDR1 SSHAT, CDR2 FNYEAQ (reference sequence). The CDR3 length is 13 residues. CDR3 region: CASSLEQLETQYF. The CDR3 DNA sequence: TGTGCTAGCAGCTTAGAACAGCTAGAGACCCAGTACTTC.

The J gene is TRBJ2-7, the V gene TRBV28; 7 bases match TRBD1. The germline CDR1 and CDR2 sequences are MDHEN and SYDVKM. The CDR3 sequence is 19 residues long. V lost 4 bases, J lost 2 bases, and 20 bases stayed unmatched. For the CDR3, the DNA is TGTGCCAGCAGTTCCCTATCCTCCCTTCCGGACAGGTTTGCCTACGAGCAGTACTTC. The encoded protein is CASSSLSSLPDRFAYEQYF.

The chain carries TRBV4-3 and TRBJ1-5, with a tentative D call TRBD1 (6 bases). Per the germline V gene, CDR1 is LGHNA and CDR2 is YSLEER. V shed 0 bases and J shed 4 bases, with 7 bases lying between them. The CDR3 totals 14 residues. The CDR3 nucleotides are TGCGCCAGCAGCCAAGATCAGGGGAATCAGCCCCAGCATTTT. Amino acids: CASSQDQGNQPQHF.

The rearrangement links TRBV6-1 to TRBJ2-1, with TRBD2 matching over 10 bases. With V trimmed by 2 bases and J by 15 bases, 7 bases remained unmatched. The germline gives CDR1 MNHNS, CDR2 SASEGT. The CDR3 loop spans 13 amino acids. The CDR3 here is CASSEFQREGSFF. In DNA form, the CDR3 reads TGTGCCAGCAGTGAATTTCAGCGGGAGGGCTCGTTCTTC.

This chain connects TRBV28 to TRBJ2-7, with TRBD1 matching 7 bases. Germline V gene sequence: CDR1 MDHEN, CDR2 SYDVKM. V was pared by 6 bases and J by 0 bases, with 11 bases of the junction left unmatched. This CDR3 has 16 amino acids. Here the CDR3 DNA reads TGTGCCAGCAGGCAACTGGGACAGCCCTTCTCCTACGAGCAGTACTTC. It yields the protein CASRQLGQPFSYEQYF.

The CDR3 here is CASTLEDSSNEQFF. CDR3 in DNA: TGTGCCAGCACCCTCGAGGACTCGTCAAATGAGCAGTTCTTC. This rearrangement joins TRBV28 to TRBJ2-1, with D maybe TRBD2 (5 bases). The CDR3 consists of 14 residues. V lost 7 bases and J 7 bases, leaving 17 bases between the germline ends. Germline V lookup: CDR1 MDHEN, CDR2 SYDVKM. The variable domain in full, with the rest retrieved from reference TRBV28 and TRBJ2-1, is DVKVTQSSRYLVKRTGEKVFLECVQDMDHENMFWYRQDPGLGLRLIYFSYDVKMKEKGDIPEGYSVSREKKERFSLILESASTNQTSMYLCASTLEDSSNEQFFGPGTRLTVL.

This sequence joins TRBV29-1 and TRBJ2-7; TRBD1 matches 9 bases. Trimming took 5 bases from V and 4 from J; bases not matched to a gene: 9. Looked up from germline, CDR1 is SQVTM and CDR2 is ANQGSEA. This CDR3 spans 14 amino acids. The CDR3 DNA sequence: TGCAGCGTTTTGCTCGGGACAGGGTTGTACGAGCAGTACTTC. This codes for CSVLLGTGLYEQYF.

This clone occurred a few times. The chain links TRBV5-1 to TRBJ2-1; 8 positions match TRBD1. The CDR3 covers 14 residues. The germline V gene has CDR1 SGHRS and CDR2 YFSETQ. V shed 3 bases, J shed 8 bases, and the junction held 7 bases outside the gene matches. The chain's CDR3 is CASSSGGASDEQFF. In DNA form, the CDR3 reads TGCGCCAGCAGCTCAGGGGGCGCGTCCGATGAGCAGTTCTTC.

The chain couples TRBV28 to TRBJ1-2; D uncertain. The germline gives CDR1 MDHEN, CDR2 SYDVKM. The CDR3 contains 13 residues. Trimming took off 3 bases at V and 2 bases at J, with 7 bases between the two ends. The CDR3 here is CASSFSTNYGYTF. CDR3 sequence (DNA): TGTGCCAGCAGTTTTAGCACGAACTATGGCTACACCTTC.

This rearrangement joins TRBV27 to TRBJ1-6; D is unresolved. CDR3 length: 15 residues. V gave up 0 bases and J gave up 10 bases, with 13 bases separating them. CDR1 and CDR2 (germline): MNHEY, SMNVEV (reference sequence). CDR3 sequence: CASSLSLSQGSPLHF. The CDR3 DNA reads as TGTGCCAGCAGTTTATCGTTGAGCCAAGGGTCACCCCTCCACTTT.

This rearrangement joins TRBV7-9 to TRBJ2-1; tentative D call: TRBD1 (6 bases). V was shortened by 3 bases and J by 3 bases, with 15 bases between the two germline ends. CDR3 length equals 16 residues. The germline V gene encodes CDR1 SEHNR and CDR2 FQNEAQ (reference sequence). The CDR3, as DNA: TGTGCCAGCAGCTTTTCAGGGACAACACACTACAATGAGCAGTTCTTC. Protein: CASSFSGTTHYNEQFF. The full variable domain, its missing parts supplied by reference TRBV7-9 and TRBJ2-1, is DTGVSQNPRHKITKRGQNVTFRCDPISEHNRLYWYRQTLGQGPEFLTYFQNEAQLEKSRLLSDRFSAERPKGSFSTLEIQRTEQGDSAMYLCASSFSGTTHYNEQFFGPGTRLTVL.

The genes are TRBV6-1 and TRBJ2-2; 10 bases are shared with TRBD2. V lost 0 bases to trimming and J lost 8 bases; unmatched junction nucleotides: 18. This CDR3 has 20 amino acids. Germline lookup yields CDR1 MNHNS and CDR2 SASEGT. The CDR3 loop reads CASSEASGIWLAGDGGELFF. The CDR3 DNA follows: TGTGCCAGCAGTGAAGCTTCCGGTATATGGCTAGCGGGAGATGGAGGGGAGCTGTTTTTT.

This chain uses TRBV7-8 with TRBJ2-7; D is ambiguous. V was pared by 2 bases and J by 3 bases, with 8 bases between. CDR1 is SGHVS and CDR2 is FQNEAQ in the germline V gene. The CDR3 loop spans 13 amino acids. The CDR3: CASSLKQSYEQYF. The CDR3 DNA reads as TGTGCCAGCAGCTTAAAGCAGAGCTACGAGCAGTACTTC.

V and J are TRBV27 and TRBJ1-5; D is perhaps TRBD1 (6 bases). The V gene lost 6 bases and the J gene lost 7 bases, with 13 bases spanning the gap. The length of the CDR3 is 13 residues. Germline assignment: CDR1 MNHEY and CDR2 SMNVEV (reference sequence). CDR3 region: CASSKGVAQPQHF. CDR3 DNA: TGTGCCAGCAGCAAGGGGGTCGCACAGCCCCAGCATTTT.

This clone has more than one count but fewer than ten. Here the CDR3 reads CASSPMTAWGYTF. The CDR3 nucleotides read TGTGCCAGCAGCCCCATGACGGCGTGGGGCTACACCTTC. The gene calls are TRBV14 and TRBJ1-2; D is unclear. The CDR3 has 13 amino acids. Germline CDR1 reads SGHDN; CDR2 reads FVKESK. Trimming took off 4 bases at V and 8 bases at J, with 14 bases between the two ends.

The chain carries TRBV5-8 and TRBJ2-7; 10 bases line up with TRBD1. The trim removed 0 bases at V and 3 bases at J, leaving 3 bases unmatched. In germline, CDR1 is SGHTS, CDR2 YDEGEE. This CDR3 region has 15 residues. The CDR3 nucleotides are TGTGCCAGCAGCTTGGGGACAGGGGGATTCTACGAGCAGTACTTC. Translated, it gives CASSLGTGGFYEQYF.

The gene calls are TRBV27 and TRBJ2-7, with a tentative D call TRBD1 (6 bases). Germline V lookup: CDR1 MNHEY, CDR2 SMNVEV (reference sequence). The CDR3 spans 13 residues. Between the trimmed V and J ends, which lost 3 bases and 2 bases, there was a span of 8 bases. CDR3 region: CASSFRDTYEQYF. The CDR3 DNA is TGTGCCAGCAGTTTCCGGGACACCTACGAGCAGTACTTC.

V and J are TRBV13 and TRBJ1-4; 9 bases are a match to TRBD1. The CDR3 length is 15 residues. V shed 3 bases, J shed 5 bases, and the junction held 4 bases outside the gene matches. The germline CDR1 and CDR2 sequences are PRHDT and FYEKMQ (reference sequence). The CDR3 DNA reads as TGTGCCAGCAGCTTCACCGGGACAGGGAATGAAAAACTGTTTTTT. As protein: CASSFTGTGNEKLFF.

The chain carries TRBV11-2 and TRBJ2-2; D may match TRBD1 or TRBD2 (5 bases each). Germline CDR1 and CDR2: SGHAT and FQNNGV. V lost 5 bases and J lost 4, with 14 bases in between. This CDR3 has 15 amino acids. CDR3 bases: TGTGCCAGCAGCCCCGACGGGGCGAGCACCGGGGAGCTGTTTTTT. This sequence encodes CASSPDGASTGELFF.